This T cell receptor (beta chain) was sequenced in a study of shared clonotypes between healthy human individuals. Study-level results: Generally, naive subsets came out with larger estimated richness than memory subsets.

Comment on this clone: What it binds is not known.

Assay: immunoSEQ multiplex PCR; the TCRdb copy retains only in-frame clones and omits some. The data contain more than 2,000,000 clones, around nine tenths of them seen just once; the ten biggest clones take up over 0.12%. The sequence came from a man younger than 35 in good health. The specimen sequenced was naive CD4+ T cells sorted from blood. Indicated subset: CD45RA+ positively selected.

The CDR3 DNA reads as TGTGCCAGCAGTACCGGGACAGGGGACTACGAGCAGTACTTC. It is translated as CASSTGTGDYEQYF. The gene calls are TRBV21-1 and TRBJ2-7; the table's D gene call, TRBD1, was not cross checked with the DNA. TRBV21-1 is recorded as a pseudogene. The CDR3 runs to 14 residues.